This paragraph reports one T cell receptor beta chain. Original analysis: Cell counts per sample came from amplifying reference gene primers. Measured with immunoSEQ multiplex PCR; TCRdb has only the in-frame clones, and not every one. V, J and clone size derive from that table, while D and trimming were established from the DNA sequence. The profile shows approximately 240,000 clones, approximately 80% of them singletons. The sample comes from a study of blood T cell repertoires in COVID-19. Study-level information: Spain, Italy and the United States supplied samples that represented acute and convalescent COVID-19. From T cells, B-cell-depleted T cells, or PBMCs came the material, which was cDNA or gDNA.

CDR1 and CDR2 (germline): SGHAT, FQNNGV. Trimming removed 8 bases at V and 0 bases at J, with 10 bases between. This CDR3 comprises 13 residues. The receptor comes from an older woman with active or convalescent COVID-19. This chain uses TRBV11-2 with TRBJ1-1; D is unresolved. Sample: peripheral blood. The CDR3 nucleotides are TGTGCCAGCCACGAGGTTGTGAACACTGAAGCTTTCTTT. This gives the protein CASHEVVNTEAFF. The whole variable domain, filled in from reference TRBV11-2 and TRBJ1-1, reads EAGVAQSPRYKIIEKRQSVAFWCNPISGHATLYWYQQILGQGPKLLIQFQNNGVVDDSQLPKDRFSAERLKGVDSTLKIQPAKLEDSAVYLCASHEVVNTEAFFGQGTRLTVV.